Below, one TCR beta chain is given with its context. This clone was counted a single time. Its antigen target is currently unknown. Germline and junction disagree at one end, which may indicate a read error. The time point label for this specimen denotes: individuals recovered from natural SARS-CoV-2 infection. The data originate from a study of Ad26.COV2.S vaccination and SARS-CoV-2 variants listed by TCRdb under 2021. Study-wide context: TCRbeta repertoire sequencing served as the tool for gauging how specific and how broad the SARS-CoV-2-reactive T cell receptors were following Ad26.COV2.S vaccination. A total of approximately 32 samples were included in the TCR-sequenced set, comprising some 20 Ad26.COV2.S vaccine recipients, 5 placebo recipients and 8 SARS-CoV-2 convalescent individuals. The paper's findings and limits, for the study overall: The authors noted that total T cell responses may have been underestimated by the TCR breadth and depth analyses. Spike-specific TCR breadth was higher in Ad26.COV2.S recipients than in placebo recipients (P = 0.0014). Comparable non-spike TCR breadth was observed between vaccine and placebo recipients, consistent with only spike being contained in the vaccine. After vaccination, spike-specific CD8+ and CD4+ T cell responses were reported to show substantial breadth.

The immunoSEQ Assay was used to sequence TCRbeta CDR3 regions. After extraction, genomic DNA underwent amplification by bias-controlled multiplex PCR, followed by high-throughput sequencing. On the authors' methods: Collapsing and filtering of sequences were performed to quantify the absolute abundance of each unique TCRbeta CDR3 region. Usable DNA was measured by amplifying reference genes present in all nucleated cells, and TCRbeta template counts were normalized to that usable DNA to estimate T cell fraction. Repertoire TCRs were annotated as SARS-CoV-2-specific when V gene, CDR3 amino acid sequence and J gene were exactly matched to a known reactive TCR set. MIRA supplied the reference SARS-CoV-2 TCR set, which was filtered for enrichment in COVID-19-positive ImmuneCODE repertoires so that public or cross-reactive TCRs were removed. Drawing on the MIRA antigens, annotated TCRs were analysed further at the level of specific ORF or position within ORF. Depth was the summed frequency of annotated unique rearrangements, while breadth was defined as annotated unique rearrangements over total unique productive rearrangements. Two-sided Wilcoxon rank-sum tests were used to compare TCR breadth between groups. Entries here come from immuneACCESS through TCRdb and include only in-frame sequences with V and J called. Some clones fail to appear in such tables; in the studies checked, an unresolved V gene covers under half of the shortfall, and the cause of the remainder is unknown. V and J calls and clone size follow that table, whereas D and trimming were derived from the DNA. This sample comprises about 350,000 clones, about 92% of them detected only once. Of the sample, about 3.9% is held by the ten largest clones.

CDR1 and CDR2 were assigned from the germline V gene as SGHTA and FQGNSA. CDR3 length: 15 amino acids, cysteine to phenylalanine. The only DNA kept is the CDR3, 45 bases in frame from the first base. The origin of this receptor is a human donor who had recovered from COVID-19. The specimen comprised peripheral blood, sampled after recovery from COVID-19. This receptor chain uses TRBV7-2 and TRBJ2-3, with the D gene possibly TRBD1 or TRBD2, each one fitting 6 bases. The nucleotides read TGTGCCAGCAGCCTGCTCCGGGGGCTAGGAGATACGCTGTATTTT. It is translated as CASSLLRGLGDTLYF.